The rows below give T cell receptor beta chains drawn from one sample of a study of blood T cell repertoires in COVID-19. Profiling relied on immunoSEQ multiplex PCR, and the TCRdb table lists in-frame clones only, not all of them. The table has 450,000 to 500,000 clones, 75% to 90% seen once. Sequencing was performed on peripheral blood. Every receptor here comes from a human donor in a cohort sampled during active COVID-19. The CDR3 runs from the conserved cysteine through the conserved F or W. A D gene is named only where the DNA matches it firmly. A clone size is listed for some rows: how often the clone was seen (once, few, many), or a class if it is expanded.

D	J	V	size	CDR3	DNA
TRBD1	TRBJ1-2	TRBV11-2	NA	CASSLSFGQAYGYTF	TGTGCCAGCAGCCTGTCTTTCGGACAGGCATATGGCTACACCTTC
NA	TRBJ1-2	TRBV7-9	NA	CASSWTVDPNYGYTF	TGTGCCAGCAGCTGGACAGTCGACCCTAACTATGGCTACACCTTC
TRBD2	TRBJ2-1	TRBV2	once	CASSEALTGTRKFF	TGTGCCAGCAGTGAAGCGCTTACCGGGACTAGGAAGTTCTTC
NA	TRBJ2-3	TRBV4-2	NA	CASSQDGTTTDTQYF	TGTGCCAGCAGCCAAGACGGGACAACCACAGATACGCAGTATTTT
NA	TRBJ1-1	TRBV12-3/TRBV12-4	few	CASSLFGNTEAFF	TGTGCCAGCAGTTTGTTCGGGAACACTGAAGCTTTCTTT
TRBD2	TRBJ2-5	TRBV3-1/TRBV3-2	NA	CASSQERLAPRGTQYF	TGTGCCAGCAGCCAAGAACGACTAGCGCCTAGGGGGACCCAGTACTTC
NA	TRBJ2-1	TRBV30	NA	CAWTGDNEQFF	TGTGCCTGGACAGGGGACAATGAGCAGTTCTTC
TRBD2	TRBJ2-7	TRBV7-2	few	CASSLVSTASGRAWEQYF	TGTGCCAGCAGCTTAGTTTCTACGGCTAGCGGGAGGGCGTGGGAGCAGTACTTC
TRBD1	TRBJ1-2	TRBV28	NA	CASNSAGGALWGYTF	TGTGCCAGCAACTCGGCAGGGGGCGCGCTCTGGGGCTACACCTTC
TRBD1	TRBJ2-3	TRBV7-9	NA	CASSSRQGPYTDTQYF	TGTGCCAGCAGCTCGAGACAGGGGCCTTACACAGATACGCAGTATTTT
NA	TRBJ1-2	TRBV6-5	NA	CASRVQGRDGYTF	TGTGCCAGCAGGGTCCAAGGGAGAGATGGCTACACCTTC
NA	TRBJ1-1	TRBV27	NA	CASLRGGGTEAFF	TGTGCCAGTCTCCGGGGGGGAGGCACTGAAGCTTTCTTT
NA	TRBJ2-1	TRBV6-2/TRBV6-3	NA	CASSKQGPSYNEQFF	TGTGCCAGCAGTAAACAGGGTCCTTCCTACAATGAGCAGTTCTTC
TRBD1	TRBJ1-2	TRBV5-4	NA	CASSLDRGANYGYTF	TGTGCCAGCAGCCTCGACAGGGGAGCTAACTATGGCTACACCTTC
TRBD1	TRBJ2-3	TRBV11-2	NA	CASSRTGGETDTQYF	TGTGCCAGCAGCCGCACAGGGGGCGAGACAGATACGCAGTATTTT
NA	TRBJ2-5	TRBV6-5	NA	CASRALAGETQYF	TGTGCCAGCCGAGCTCTAGCTGGGGAGACCCAGTACTTC